This T cell receptor beta chain was identified during a study of T cells in localized non-small cell lung cancer. Overall study findings and caveats: Turning up in adjacent lung were a median roughly 60 of the top 100 tumor clones.

V lost 5 bases to trimming and J lost 3 bases, with 16 bases between them. The V gene's germline CDR1 is MNHGY and CDR2 SAAAGT. The length of the CDR3 is 16 residues. This clone has just a few counts. The antigen remains undetermined. This table comes from immunoSEQ multiplex PCR, and its TCRdb copy is limited to in-frame clones, with some not included. The sample has 1,500 to 2,000 clones; approximately 19% are singletons. The clonotype was recovered from a female donor of 60 years or more with stage I lung adenocarcinoma. Sequenced here: normal lung tissue next to the tumor, sampled before any cancer treatment. The rearrangement uses TRBV6-8 and TRBJ1-4; the D gene is possibly TRBD1 (6 bases). The CDR3 region is CASSDIGGASNEKLFF. The CDR3 nucleotides read TGTGCCAGCAGTGACATCGGGGGCGCGTCTAATGAAAAACTGTTTTTT.